This TCR beta chain was captured in a study of T cell responses to AZD1222 COVID-19 vaccine (dated by TCRdb to the early 2020s). About the study as a whole: A total of 233 trial participants underwent TCR sequencing, of whom some 200 had received two doses of AZD1222 and about 25 had received two doses of the MenACWY control vaccine. Trial participants were enrolled by age into subgroups of 18-55, 56-69 and 70-plus years, and around 140, 26 and 57 TCR-sequenced participants, respectively, were included in these subgroups. Findings and caveats that apply to the study as a whole: Most participants were white British and females outnumbered males, and the authors suggested that clonal diversity may have been underestimated. Reportedly, almost half of the unique spike-specific TCRs recognized epitopes lying outside the regions that are mutated in the B.1.351 and B.1.1.7 variants. The 56-69-year group was small, and its depth increase did not reach significance, likely because of low power. CD4 TCRs associated with the vaccine covered the entire spike protein, and the dominant responses were in regions 160-218 and 743-854. Because no day 14 peak-response samples were available, repertoires were characterized only after the peak T cell response. Conclusions about previously exposed vaccinees are limited because only a handful of AZD1222 recipients were SARS-CoV-2 seropositive at baseline. After two AZD1222 doses, both the breadth and the depth of spike-specific TCRs were significantly higher than at day 0 and than in MenACWY recipients.

The CDR3 regions of human TCRbeta chains were subjected to immunosequencing. In the paper's pipeline: Repertoire TCRs were checked for matches against a reference library of SARS-CoV-2-specific TCRs that had been generated using the MIRA antigen-specificity platform. Breadth was defined as the fraction of unique TCRs that were SARS-CoV-2-associated, and depth was defined as the fraction of total T cells that were SARS-CoV-2-associated. Using the MIRA data, every spike-specific TCR was mapped to the spike region that the TCR reacted to and assigned to either a CD4 or a CD8 class. Log10-transformed breadth and depth values were compared by one-way ANOVA with Sidak's multiple comparisons tests. Here the immuneACCESS table is served through TCRdb, limited to in-frame sequences with V and J called. Missing clones are a known gap in these copies; in checked studies unresolved V genes cover under half, and the rest lacks a known reason. Clone size and the V and J calls come from that table; the DNA yielded D and trimming. This sample is represented by around 120,000 clones; around 88% of them were singletons. Of the sample, 11% is held by the ten largest clones.

The CDR3 sequence holds 16 residues, the cysteine and phenylalanine included. Only CDR3 DNA is held: 48 bases, read in frame from base 1. Sequences SGHDN (CDR1) and FVKESK (CDR2) are obtained from the germline V gene. V is shortened by 1 base, J by 3 bases, and the region joining them spans 13 bases. In the case of this clone: The target of this receptor is not known. There are no base qualities to consult, and no much larger clone falls within one base.

According to the study, the label for this sample's time point signals: baseline before first vaccination. The sample's treatment or condition, from its label and the paper: meningococcal conjugate vaccine given as trial control. The vaccinee samples were drawn from two UK trials, COV001 and COV002, one of which was a single-blind randomized controlled phase 2/3 trial testing AZD1222 (ChAdOx1 nCoV-19) in healthy adults. Trial participant PBMC samples were collected at day 0 and day 28 after the second dose for TCRbeta chain sequencing. Sequencing used peripheral blood, obtained on day 0 of MenACWY control vaccination. The rearrangement joined TRBV14 to TRBJ2-1, with TRBD2 perhaps the D gene, on 6 matching bases. The clonotype was recovered from an adult in good health. The CDR3 is CASSQGIGGLYNEQFF. The nucleotide sequence reads as follows: TGTGCCAGCAGCCAAGGGATAGGAGGGCTCTACAATGAGCAGTTCTTC.